This is a list of T cell receptor beta chains from one sample in a study of CD8 T cells in Susac syndrome. MiXCR, run by TCRdb on the immunoSEQ multiplex PCR reads, gives a single entry per CDR3 protein. Here the sample spans around 110,000 distinct CDR3 sequences, 96% being singletons. Sequenced input: CD4+ T cells from PBMCs. The receptors were sampled from a human donor with Susac syndrome. The CDR3 runs from the conserved cysteine through the conserved F or W. Fields, in order: J gene, V gene, D gene, CDR3 length, CDR3 DNA, CDR3 protein. D genes are given only for firm matches.

j_call: TRBJ2-2
v_call: TRBV5-4
d_call: TRBD2
cdr3_length: 18
cdr3_nt: TGTGCCAGCAGCTTGGCCTACGCTCCCTTGCGGGGGAGCCGGGAGCTGTTTTTT
cdr3_aa: CASSLAYAPLRGSRELFF

j_call: TRBJ1-5
v_call: TRBV20-1
d_call: .
cdr3_length: 16
cdr3_nt: TGCAGTGCTAGATCAATGGACGTAAATAGCAATCAGCCCCAGCATTTT
cdr3_aa: CSARSMDVNSNQPQHF

j_call: TRBJ2-7
v_call: TRBV4-3
d_call: .
cdr3_length: 16
cdr3_nt: TGCGCCAGCAGCCACCCCTCCCCGGACAGAGCCCACGAGCAGTACTTC
cdr3_aa: CASSHPSPDRAHEQYF

j_call: TRBJ2-7
v_call: TRBV5-1
d_call: TRBD1
cdr3_length: 14
cdr3_nt: TGCGCCAGCCACGTGGCAGGGGGCTCCTACGAGCAGTACTTC
cdr3_aa: CASHVAGGSYEQYF

j_call: TRBJ2-7
v_call: TRBV3-1
d_call: .
cdr3_length: 14
cdr3_nt: TGTGCCAGCAGCCAAGTAACTGGCAGGGACGAGCAGTACTTC
cdr3_aa: CASSQVTGRDEQYF

j_call: TRBJ2-2
v_call: TRBV20-1
d_call: .
cdr3_length: 15
cdr3_nt: TGCAGTGCTAGAGATCCGGGAAAAGGTACCGGGGAGCTGTTTTTT
cdr3_aa: CSARDPGKGTGELFF

j_call: TRBJ2-5
v_call: TRBV10-3
d_call: TRBD1
cdr3_length: 13
cdr3_nt: TGTGCCATCATGGGACAGTCCGCCGGAACCCAGTACTTC
cdr3_aa: CAIMGQSAGTQYF

j_call: TRBJ1-5
v_call: TRBV28
d_call: .
cdr3_length: 16
cdr3_nt: TGTGCCAGCAGTTTGGCCGGGGACCTTAGCAATCAGCCCCAGCATTTT
cdr3_aa: CASSLAGDLSNQPQHF

j_call: TRBJ1-2
v_call: TRBV24-1
d_call: .
cdr3_length: 14
cdr3_nt: TGTGCCACCAGTGACTCGAAGAACGCCTATGGCTACACCTTC
cdr3_aa: CATSDSKNAYGYTF

j_call: TRBJ2-7
v_call: TRBV3-1
d_call: TRBD2
cdr3_length: 13
cdr3_nt: TGTGCCGCGGGGCGGGAGGGCCGCTACGAGCAGTACTTC
cdr3_aa: CAAGREGRYEQYF